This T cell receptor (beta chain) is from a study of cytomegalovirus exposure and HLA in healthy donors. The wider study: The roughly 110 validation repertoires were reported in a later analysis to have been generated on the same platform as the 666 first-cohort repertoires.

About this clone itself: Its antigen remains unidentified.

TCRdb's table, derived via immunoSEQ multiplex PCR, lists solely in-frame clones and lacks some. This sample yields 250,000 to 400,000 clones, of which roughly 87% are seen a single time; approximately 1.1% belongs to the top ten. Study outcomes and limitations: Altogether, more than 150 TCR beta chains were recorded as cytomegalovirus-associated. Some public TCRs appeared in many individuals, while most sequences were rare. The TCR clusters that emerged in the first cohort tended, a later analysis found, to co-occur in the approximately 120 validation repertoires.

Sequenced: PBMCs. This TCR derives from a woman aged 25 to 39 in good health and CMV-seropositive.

CDR3 coding DNA: TGTGCCAGCAGCCTCCTCGGGATTCGAGGGCGGGAGACCCAGTACTTC. It codes for CASSLLGIRGRETQYF. The rearrangement uses TRBV7-3 and TRBJ2-5; possibly TRBD2 for D (5 bases). Germline V gives CDR1 SGHTA, CDR2 FQGTGA. This CDR3 is 16 amino acids long. The ends were cut back, 5 bases at V and 5 bases at J, with 21 bases in the middle.